This T cell receptor beta chain originates from a study of shared clonotypes between healthy human individuals. Sequencing was performed with immunoSEQ multiplex PCR; in TCRdb, only in-frame clones are kept and a portion is missing. This sample has 2,500,000 or so clones, with 85% to 95% found just once. The CDR3 runs to 14 residues. Every donor, a Caucasian adult, lived in Nashville, Tennessee. Negatively enriched CD4+ T cells were divided by CD45RA into naive and memory. The sequenced material came from naive CD4+ T cells sorted from blood. Subset of the sample: CD45RA+ positively selected. The chain couples TRBV21-1 to TRBJ2-7; the table's D gene call, TRBD2, was not cross checked with the DNA. TRBV21-1 is a pseudogene. This receptor was identified in a man younger than 35 in good health. CDR3 sequence reads: CASSVQREHYEQYF. The DNA for the CDR3 is TGTGCCAGCAGCGTCCAACGGGAGCATTACGAGCAGTACTTC.